A single TCR beta chain is shown here with its context. Germline V gene data show CDR1 as SGHDT and CDR2 as YYEEEE. This CDR3 comprises 15 residues. Trimming left V 1 base short and J 6 bases short, with 11 bases between. The source of the sample is a study of control samples from healthy donors and cancer patients. Only in-frame clones appear in the TCRdb table, and some are missing; sequencing was by immunoSEQ multiplex PCR. The sample records fewer than 200,000 clones, about 86% being singletons. The origin of this receptor is a woman aged 25 to 45 in good health. Source material: blood. This chain links TRBV5-6 with TRBJ1-6; the D gene is possibly TRBD1 (6 bases). CDR3 sequence: CASSLPDRPNSPLHF. CDR3 DNA sequence: TGTGCCAGCAGCTTGCCCGACAGGCCTAATTCACCCCTCCACTTT.